This T cell receptor (beta chain) derives from a study of T cell responses to AZD1222 COVID-19 vaccine. The wider study: The analysis combined second doses at about 4 or about 12 weeks.

Sequencing was performed with immunoSEQ multiplex PCR; in TCRdb, only in-frame clones are kept and a portion is missing. This sample has fewer than 150,000 clones, with approximately 89% found just once. The V and J ends lost 5 bases and 3 bases respectively, with 9 bases between them. The CDR3 is 13 amino acids. Germline assignment: CDR1 SGHDT and CDR2 YYEEEE. The sequence was collected from an adult in good health. The source material was peripheral blood, sampled on day 0 of AZD1222 vaccination. V is TRBV5-6 and J is TRBJ1-5, with D hard to call. CDR3 amino acids: CASSDGFNQPQHF. The CDR3 bases are TGTGCCAGCAGTGACGGGTTCAATCAGCCCCAGCATTTT.